The source of this TCR beta chain is a study of blood T cell repertoires in COVID-19. Study background: Donors in the United States, Italy and Spain gave samples during acute or convalescent COVID-19.

Germline-derived CDR1 and CDR2 are MNHEY and SVGAGI. Trimming cost V 2 bases and J 2 bases, with 13 bases left between them. The CDR3 extends over 15 amino acids. Under the authors' procedure: Reference gene primer amplification gave estimated nucleated cell counts. Profiled with immunoSEQ multiplex PCR; TCRdb holds only in-frame clones, not every one. Clone size and the V and J calls come from that table; the DNA yielded D and trimming. The sample yields more than 70,000 clones, 89% seen once. This receptor was obtained from a man between 45 and 60 years old with acute or convalescent COVID-19. The V and J genes are TRBV6-5 and TRBJ2-7; D is uncertain. Sequencing used peripheral blood. The CDR3 nucleotides read TGTGCCAGCAGTTACGGGCGCAGCCCTCCCTACGAGCAGTACTTC. Its translation is CASSYGRSPPYEQYF.